These 30 T cell receptor beta chains came from one sample sequenced in a study of cytomegalovirus exposure and HLA in healthy donors. Amplification used 60 Vbeta primers and 13 Jbeta primers. Some clones are missing from TCRdb's copy, which holds only in-frame ones; the method was immunoSEQ multiplex PCR. The repertoire includes fewer than 200,000 clones, about 80% of them detected once, and approximately 2.3% sits in the top ten. Material for sequencing was PBMCs. The receptor set was obtained from a man aged 35 to 55 in good health and CMV-seronegative.

The rearrangement joins TRBV5-1 to TRBJ2-5, with D perhaps matching TRBD2 (6 bases). In germline, CDR1 is SGHRS, CDR2 YFSETQ. This CDR3 contains 15 residues. Trimming stripped 0 bases from V and 4 bases from J, with 13 bases between. In DNA form, the CDR3 reads TGCGCCAGCAGCTTGGGCGGGGAGAGAGGAGAGACCCAGTACTTC. Its translation is CASSLGGERGETQYF.

This chain uses TRBV18 with TRBJ2-5; tentatively, D is TRBD2 (5 bases). The CDR3 has 14 amino acids. Trimming shortened V by 5 bases and J by 4 bases, and 14 bases separated the two germline ends. Germline CDR1 reads KGHSH; CDR2 reads LQKENI. CDR3 loop: CASSTGKRRETQYF. In nucleotides, the CDR3 is TGTGCCAGCTCAACCGGGAAACGACGAGAGACCCAGTACTTC.

V gene TRBV7-5 combines with J gene TRBJ2-7; the table's D call TRBD1 went unverified against the DNA. TRBV7-5 is given as a pseudogene. The CDR3 has 15 residues. The CDR3 loop is CARTDSRGSSYEQYF. The CDR3 nucleotides are TGTGCCAGAACCGACTCCAGGGGAAGCTCCTACGAGCAGTACTTC.

The gene calls are TRBV6-5 and TRBJ1-5, with TRBD1 matching over 9 bases. The CDR3 has 13 amino acids. The J segment lost 3 bases and the V segment lost 6 bases, leaving 0 bases of the junction unmatched. Looked up from germline, CDR1 is MNHEY and CDR2 is SVGAGI. CDR3 in amino acids: CASRQGANQPQHF. The CDR3 bases are TGTGCCAGCAGACAGGGGGCCAATCAGCCCCAGCATTTT.

A note on this clone: Sequence at one end of the junction differs from germline and may be a read error. CDR3 DNA: TGTGCCGGGGGACAGGGGCGCTCTGGGGCCAACGGCCTGACTTTC. Protein sequence: CAGGQGRSGANGLTF. This chain connects TRBV6-1 to TRBJ2-6; TRBD1 agrees at 10 bases. Germline assignment: CDR1 MNHNS and CDR2 SASEGT. The CDR3 is 15 amino acids.

V usage is TRBV10-3 and J usage is TRBJ2-1; TRBD1 might be the D (6 bases). This CDR3 region has 13 residues. Per germline, CDR1 ENHRY and CDR2 SYGVKD. The germline V and J ends were trimmed by 8 bases and 5 bases, with 13 bases remaining between them. The CDR3 spells CAIGAGADNEQFF. The CDR3 bases are TGTGCCATCGGGGCAGGGGCCGACAATGAGCAGTTCTTC.

This chain uses TRBV7-2 with TRBJ2-7, with 9 bases aligning to TRBD2. Germline V gene lookup returns CDR1 SGHTA and CDR2 FQGNSA. This CDR3 has 16 amino acids. Trimming removed 1 base from V and 4 bases from J; junction bases left unmatched: 8. In DNA, the CDR3 is TGTGCCAGCAGCTTAGATAACGGACTAGCGACATACGAGCAGTACTTC. Translated, it gives CASSLDNGLATYEQYF.

This clone was picked up one time. This sequence joins TRBV7-6 and TRBJ2-2; TRBD2 aligns across 8 bases. CDR1 and CDR2 from the germline V gene are SGHVS and FNYEAQ. J gave up 6 bases and V 1 base, and 10 bases lay outside the gene matches. This CDR3 spans 17 amino acids. CDR3 in DNA: TGTGCCAGCAGCTTAGGGCTCGTAGCGGGACCGGCCGGGGAGCTGTTTTTT. It is translated as CASSLGLVAGPAGELFF.

The gene calls are TRBV19 and TRBJ1-5; D ambiguous. CDR3 size: 14 residues. V was clipped by 8 bases and J by 0 bases, with 11 bases between them. Germline CDR1 is LNHDA and CDR2 is SQIVND (reference sequence). CDR3 residues: CASLKLNSNQPQHF. The DNA for the CDR3 is TGTGCCAGTCTAAAGTTGAATAGCAATCAGCCCCAGCATTTT.

This chain links TRBV7-9 with TRBJ1-5, with 7 bases identical to TRBD1. J lost 2 bases, V lost 4 bases, and 2 bases had no gene match. CDR3 length: 14 residues. From germline, CDR1 is SEHNR and CDR2 FQNEAQ (reference sequence). The CDR3 coding sequence is TGTGCCAGCAGCTCCACAGGGGGCAATCAGCCCCAGCATTTT. This sequence encodes CASSSTGGNQPQHF.

The chain employs TRBV15 and TRBJ1-5; D possibly corresponds to TRBD1 (5 bases). V lost 7 bases to trimming and J lost 0 bases, with 13 bases between them. The CDR3 sequence is 15 residues long. Germline-derived CDR1 and CDR2 are LNHNV and YYDKDF (reference sequence). The CDR3 protein is CATTRGLNSNQPQHF. CDR3 sequence (DNA): TGTGCCACCACTAGGGGACTTAATAGCAATCAGCCCCAGCATTTT.

A few counts support this clone. For the CDR3, the DNA is TGTGCCTGGAGAGACCAGGGGGCCAATTCACCCCTCCACTTT. This codes for CAWRDQGANSPLHF. The gene calls are TRBV30 and TRBJ1-6; 8 bases line up with TRBD1. The CDR3 is 14 residues long. Germline V gives CDR1 GTSNPN, CDR2 SVGIG (reference sequence). V was pared by 3 bases and J by 7 bases, with 5 bases of the junction left unmatched.

The chain carries TRBV7-9 and TRBJ1-1; no firm D call. CDR1 SEHNR and CDR2 FQNEAQ come from the germline V gene (reference sequence). The V end lost 7 bases, the J end lost 3 bases, and 12 bases lay between the germline ends. The CDR3 sequence is 13 residues long. CDR3: CASTKDGDTEAFF. CDR3 nucleotides: TGTGCCAGCACTAAAGACGGAGACACTGAAGCTTTCTTT.

This clone has only a few counts. This chain joins TRBV7-2 and TRBJ2-2; tentative D call: TRBD2 (6 bases). Looked up from germline, CDR1 is SGHTA and CDR2 is FQGNSA. The ends were cut back, 5 bases at V and 0 bases at J, with 16 bases in the middle. The CDR3 has 17 amino acids. This chain's CDR3 is CASSPDGRGPNTGELFF. The CDR3 DNA sequence: TGTGCCAGCAGCCCTGACGGGCGGGGCCCGAACACCGGGGAGCTGTTTTTT.

The chain combines TRBV6-1 with TRBJ2-7, with 7 nucleotides matching TRBD1. Germline values: CDR1 MNHNS, CDR2 SASEGT. This CDR3 is built from 14 residues. The V gene end was trimmed by 1 base and the J gene end by 4 bases; junction bases not matched to a gene: 4. This chain's CDR3 is CASSEGVRGYEQYF. The CDR3 DNA reads as TGTGCCAGCAGTGAAGGGGTCAGGGGGTACGAGCAGTACTTC.

V is TRBV7-2 and J is TRBJ2-7, with D uncertain. Germline V gives CDR1 SGHTA, CDR2 FQGNSA. Between the trimmed V and J ends, which lost 2 bases and 0 bases, there was a span of 11 bases. This CDR3 spans 15 amino acids. CDR3 in amino acids: CASSLSLAVSYEQYF. The CDR3 region has the DNA TGTGCCAGCAGCTTAAGTCTGGCGGTCTCCTACGAGCAGTACTTC. Full variable domain (remainder filled in from reference TRBV7-2 and TRBJ2-7): GAGVSQSPSNKVTEKGKDVELRCDPISGHTALYWYRQSLGQGLEFLIYFQGNSAPDKSGLPSDRFSAERTGGSVSTLTIQRTQQEDSAVYLCASSLSLAVSYEQYFGPGTRLTVT.

V and J are TRBV2 and TRBJ2-7; TRBD2 aligns across 15 bases. After removal of 7 bases from V and 4 bases from J, the junction contained 2 bases not matched to a gene. The CDR3 length is 14 residues. Per germline, CDR1 SNHLY and CDR2 FYNNEI. The CDR3 is CASKGLAGGYEQYF. The DNA of the CDR3 is TGTGCCAGCAAAGGACTAGCGGGAGGGTACGAGCAGTACTTC.

This clone appeared a single time. This chain joins TRBV28 and TRBJ2-7, with D unclear. Deletions cut 10 bases from V and 2 bases from J, with 9 bases between. This CDR3 has 11 residues. Looked up from germline, CDR1 is MDHEN and CDR2 is SYDVKM. The CDR3 DNA follows: TGTGCCACCCGCGATCCCTACGAGCAGTACTTC. Translating it yields CATRDPYEQYF. Full variable domain (rest looked up from reference TRBV28 and TRBJ2-7): DVKVTQSSRYLVKRTGEKVFLECVQDMDHENMFWYRQDPGLGLRLIYFSYDVKMKEKGDIPEGYSVSREKKERFSLILESASTNQTSMYLCATRDPYEQYFGPGTRLTVT.

This chain connects TRBV7-8 to TRBJ2-3; TRBD2 matches at 11 bases. The CDR3 sequence is 15 residues long. Trimming cost V 3 bases and J 7 bases; bases outside gene matches: 6. Germline V gene sequence: CDR1 SGHVS, CDR2 FQNEAQ. The CDR3 DNA reads as TGTGCCAGCAGCTTCTTAGCGGGAGGGTGGAATACGCAGTATTTT. This encodes CASSFLAGGWNTQYF.

The chain carries TRBV7-6 and TRBJ2-7; the match to TRBD1 covers 9 bases. Looked up from germline, CDR1 is SGHVS and CDR2 is FNYEAQ. The CDR3 contains 13 residues. J gave up 7 bases and V 5 bases, and 6 bases lay outside the gene matches. CDR3 bases: TGTGCCAGCAGCCGGACAGGGGAGCAAGAGCAGTACTTC. Translation gives CASSRTGEQEQYF.

V is TRBV9 and J is TRBJ2-1; 7 nucleotides align to TRBD1. Trimming removed 3 bases from V and 7 bases from J; junction bases left unmatched: 7. The CDR3 contains 14 residues. Germline lookup yields CDR1 SGDLS and CDR2 YYNGEE. The CDR3 reads CASSGGQSINEQFF. CDR3 nucleotides: TGTGCCAGCAGCGGGGGACAGAGTATTAATGAGCAGTTCTTC.

The CDR3 is CASSRRLGEGHDEQFF. The CDR3, as DNA: TGCGCCAGCAGCCGACGTTTGGGGGAGGGCCACGATGAGCAGTTCTTC. The gene calls are TRBV5-1 and TRBJ2-1; 7 bases align to TRBD2. J lost 8 bases, V lost 4 bases, and 15 bases had no gene match. The CDR3 is 16 amino acids. Looked up from germline, CDR1 is SGHRS and CDR2 is YFSETQ.

This clone was detected only a few times. The chain joins TRBV18 to TRBJ1-4; no clear D gene. The CDR3 totals 12 residues. V was clipped by 3 bases and J by 7 bases, with 6 bases between them. The germline gives CDR1 KGHSH, CDR2 LQKENI. For the CDR3, the DNA is TGTGCCAGCTCACCGACACCTGAAAAACTGTTTTTT. It is translated as CASSPTPEKLFF. Using reference TRBV18 and TRBJ1-4 for the parts outside the CDR3, the full variable domain is NAGVMQNPRHLVRRRGQEARLRCSPMKGHSHVYWYRQLPEEGLKFMVYLQKENIIDESGMPKERFSAEFPKEGPSILRIQQVVRGDSAAYFCASSPTPEKLFFGSGTQLSVL.

This clone was seen more than once but under ten times. The chain employs TRBV5-1 and TRBJ2-1, with TRBD1 identical over 10 bases. The CDR3 is 17 residues long. The germline V gene encodes CDR1 SGHRS and CDR2 YFSETQ. The V segment lost 4 bases and the J segment 4 bases; nucleotides outside the gene matches: 11. DNA of the CDR3: TGCGCCAGCAGCACAACCCCGGGACAGGGGCGATACAATGAGCAGTTCTTC. Translating it yields CASSTTPGQGRYNEQFF. The full variable domain, in which reference TRBV5-1 and TRBJ2-1 provide the parts outside the CDR3, is KAGVTQTPRYLIKTRGQQVTLSCSPISGHRSVSWYQQTPGQGLQFLFEYFSETQRNKGNFPGRFSGRQFSNSRSEMNVSTLELGDSALYLCASSTTPGQGRYNEQFFGPGTRLTVL.

The chain joins TRBV27 to TRBJ2-4; TRBD2 might be the D (7 bases). Trimming removed 3 bases at V and 12 bases at J, with 15 bases between. The CDR3 contains 13 residues. In germline, CDR1 is MNHEY, CDR2 SMNVEV (reference sequence). In DNA form, the CDR3 reads TGTGCCAGCAGTTTTGCGGGAGCGGACAGTCAGTACTTC. It codes for CASSFAGADSQYF.

In DNA form, the CDR3 reads TGTGCCAGCAGCGGCCCGGGACAGGGGGCAAACATTCAGTACTTC. Its translation is CASSGPGQGANIQYF. V and J are TRBV5-6 and TRBJ2-4; 12 bases fit TRBD1. With V trimmed by 4 bases and J by 6 bases, 5 bases remained unmatched. The length of the CDR3 is 15 residues. Germline CDR1 SGHDT, CDR2 YYEEEE. Full variable domain (rest looked up from reference TRBV5-6 and TRBJ2-4): DAGVTQSPTHLIKTRGQQVTLRCSPKSGHDTVSWYQQALGQGPQFIFQYYEEEERQRGNFPDRFSGHQFPNYSSELNVNALLLGDSALYLCASSGPGQGANIQYFGAGTRLSVL.

The chain is built from TRBV6-1 and TRBJ2-2; D possibly corresponds to TRBD2 (5 bases). This CDR3 contains 16 residues. Trimming stripped 1 base from V and 4 bases from J, with 13 bases between. CDR1 is MNHNS, CDR2 SASEGT, per germline. CDR3 nucleotides: TGTGCCAGCAGTGAAGGGCCAACTAGGGTCACCGGGGAGCTGTTTTTT. This gives the protein CASSEGPTRVTGELFF.

The chain couples TRBV28 to TRBJ2-1; 15 positions match TRBD2. CDR1 is MDHEN and CDR2 is SYDVKM in the germline V gene. The CDR3 totals 20 residues. With V trimmed by 4 bases and J by 0 bases, 10 bases remained unmatched. The CDR3 is CASSSGLAGGILSSYNEQFF. The CDR3 DNA reads TGTGCCAGCAGTTCAGGACTAGCGGGAGGGATACTAAGCTCCTACAATGAGCAGTTCTTC.

This chain joins TRBV7-9 and TRBJ2-1, with 8 bases fitting TRBD2. Germline loops: CDR1 SEHNR, CDR2 FQNEAQ (reference sequence). V was clipped by 7 bases and J by 2 bases; unmatched bases: 10. The CDR3 covers 16 residues. The CDR3 DNA is TGTGCCAGCACCTCCGGGACTAGAGGCCCCTACAATGAGCAGTTCTTC. Its translation: CASTSGTRGPYNEQFF. Full variable domain (outside the CDR3, taken from reference TRBV7-9 and TRBJ2-1): DTGVSQNPRHKITKRGQNVTFRCDPISEHNRLYWYRQTLGQGPEFLTYFQNEAQLEKSRLLSDRFSAERPKGSFSTLEIQRTEQGDSAMYLCASTSGTRGPYNEQFFGPGTRLTVL.

The rearrangement uses TRBV5-1 and TRBJ2-6, with D hard to call. The germline V gene has CDR1 SGHRS and CDR2 YFSETQ. The CDR3 covers 14 residues. The V gene lost 5 bases and the J gene lost 3 bases, with 9 bases spanning the gap. CDR3 sequence reads: CASRSQVGANVLTF. The CDR3, as DNA: TGCGCCAGCAGAAGTCAGGTTGGGGCCAACGTCCTGACTTTC.